A single sample is the source of the 3 T cell receptor beta chains below, sequenced in a study of blood T cell repertoires in COVID-19. Method: immunoSEQ multiplex PCR; TCRdb's copy keeps in-frame clones and lacks some. The repertoire consists of around 81,000 clones, with about 90% occurring once and the leading ten covering about 4.8%. Specimen: peripheral blood. Receptors originate from a woman of 80 years or more with acute or convalescent COVID-19.

The chain recombines TRBV18 with TRBJ1-3; the D gene is possibly TRBD1 (5 bases). The ends were cut back, 1 base at V and 2 bases at J, with 6 bases in the middle. Germline values: CDR1 KGHSH, CDR2 LQKENI. The CDR3 runs 14 residues. The CDR3 is CASSPQGTGNTIYF. The CDR3 coding sequence is TGTGCCAGCTCACCACAGGGGACTGGAAACACCATATATTTT.

The J gene is TRBJ1-6, the V gene TRBV5-1; 8 nucleotides align to TRBD1. The CDR3 loop spans 17 amino acids. Germline CDR1 reads SGHRS; CDR2 reads YFSETQ. J gave up 8 bases and V 1 base, and 11 bases lay outside the gene matches. Here the CDR3 reads CASSLTDRGDLHSPLHF. The DNA for the CDR3 is TGCGCCAGCAGCTTGACTGACAGGGGCGACCTCCATTCACCCCTCCACTTT. Together with reference TRBV5-1 and TRBJ1-6, the CDR3 gives the full variable domain: KAGVTQTPRYLIKTRGQQVTLSCSPISGHRSVSWYQQTPGQGLQFLFEYFSETQRNKGNFPGRFSGRQFSNSRSEMNVSTLELGDSALYLCASSLTDRGDLHSPLHFGNGTRLTVT.

The V and J genes are TRBV7-2 and TRBJ1-2; no reliable D call. The CDR3 consists of 13 residues. V lost 3 bases to trimming and J lost 2 bases, with 7 bases between them. The V gene's germline CDR1 is SGHTA and CDR2 FQGNSA. CDR3 residues: CASSFPRNYGYTF. For the CDR3, the DNA is TGTGCCAGCAGCTTTCCGCGGAACTATGGCTACACCTTC.